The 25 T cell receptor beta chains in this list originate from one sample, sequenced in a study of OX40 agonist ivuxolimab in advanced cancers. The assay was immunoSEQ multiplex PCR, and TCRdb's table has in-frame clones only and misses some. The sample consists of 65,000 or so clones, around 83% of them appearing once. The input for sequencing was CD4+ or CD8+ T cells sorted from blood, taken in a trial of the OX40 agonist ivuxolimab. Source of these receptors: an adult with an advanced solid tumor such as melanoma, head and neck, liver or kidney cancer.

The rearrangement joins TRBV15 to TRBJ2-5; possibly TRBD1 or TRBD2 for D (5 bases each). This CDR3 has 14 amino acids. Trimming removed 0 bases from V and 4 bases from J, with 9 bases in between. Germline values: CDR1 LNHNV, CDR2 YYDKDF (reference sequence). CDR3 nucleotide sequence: TGTGCCACCAGCAGAGATGCAGGGACAGAGACCCAGTACTTC. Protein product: CATSRDAGTETQYF.

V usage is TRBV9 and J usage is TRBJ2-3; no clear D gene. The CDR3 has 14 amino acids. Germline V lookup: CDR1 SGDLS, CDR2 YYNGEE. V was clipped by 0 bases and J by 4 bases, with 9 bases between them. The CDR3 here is CASSVGSIADTQYF. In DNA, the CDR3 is TGTGCCAGCAGCGTAGGGAGTATTGCAGATACGCAGTATTTT.

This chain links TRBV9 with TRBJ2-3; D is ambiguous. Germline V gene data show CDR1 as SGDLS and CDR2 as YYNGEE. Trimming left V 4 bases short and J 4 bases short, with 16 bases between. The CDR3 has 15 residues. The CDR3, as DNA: TGTGCCAGCAGCCCACCGACTGTCGGGTCAGATACGCAGTATTTT. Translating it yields CASSPPTVGSDTQYF.

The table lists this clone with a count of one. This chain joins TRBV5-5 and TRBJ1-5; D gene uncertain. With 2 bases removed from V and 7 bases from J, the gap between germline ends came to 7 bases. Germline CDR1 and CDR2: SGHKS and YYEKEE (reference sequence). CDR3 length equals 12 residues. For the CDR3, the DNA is TGTGCCAGCAGCTTTTATGGCCAGCCCCAGCATTTT. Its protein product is CASSFYGQPQHF. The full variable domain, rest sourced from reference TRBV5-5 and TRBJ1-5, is DAGVTQSPTHLIKTRGQQVTLRCSPISGHKSVSWYQQVLGQGPQFIFQYYEKEERGRGNFPDRFSARQFPNYSSELNVNALLLGDSALYLCASSFYGQPQHFGDGTRLSIL.

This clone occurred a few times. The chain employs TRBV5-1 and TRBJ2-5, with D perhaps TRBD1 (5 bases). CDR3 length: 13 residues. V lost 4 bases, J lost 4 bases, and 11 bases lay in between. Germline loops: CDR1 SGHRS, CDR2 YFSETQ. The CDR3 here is CASSQGSGETQYF. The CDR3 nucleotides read TGCGCCAGCAGCCAGGGATCGGGAGAGACCCAGTACTTC.

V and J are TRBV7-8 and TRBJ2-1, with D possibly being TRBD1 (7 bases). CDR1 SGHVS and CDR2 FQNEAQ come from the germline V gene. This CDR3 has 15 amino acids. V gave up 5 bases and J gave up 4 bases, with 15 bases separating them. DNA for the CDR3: TGTGCCAGCAGCCCCCGGCAGGGGGGATACAATGAGCAGTTCTTC. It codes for CASSPRQGGYNEQFF.

CDR3 in DNA: TGCGCCAGCAGACTAGACACCAACACCGGGGAGCTGTTTTTT. This gives the protein CASRLDTNTGELFF. The chain carries TRBV4-3 and TRBJ2-2; the D gene is possibly TRBD2 (5 bases). V dropped 6 bases and J dropped 2 bases, with 10 bases sitting between them. The CDR3 runs to 14 residues. Germline V gene data show CDR1 as LGHNA and CDR2 as YSLEER.

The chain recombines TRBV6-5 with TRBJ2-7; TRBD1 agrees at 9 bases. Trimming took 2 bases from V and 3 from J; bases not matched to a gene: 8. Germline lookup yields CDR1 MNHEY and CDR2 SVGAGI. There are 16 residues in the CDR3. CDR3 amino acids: CASSYGAPGQGYEQYF. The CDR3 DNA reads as TGTGCCAGCAGTTACGGCGCCCCGGGACAGGGCTACGAGCAGTACTTC.

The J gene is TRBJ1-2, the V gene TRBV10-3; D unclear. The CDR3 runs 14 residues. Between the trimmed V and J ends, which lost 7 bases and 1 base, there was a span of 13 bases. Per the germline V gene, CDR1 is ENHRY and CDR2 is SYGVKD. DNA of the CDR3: TGTGCCATCAAACCGGGGTGGGGTAACTATGGCTACACCTTC. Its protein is CAIKPGWGNYGYTF.

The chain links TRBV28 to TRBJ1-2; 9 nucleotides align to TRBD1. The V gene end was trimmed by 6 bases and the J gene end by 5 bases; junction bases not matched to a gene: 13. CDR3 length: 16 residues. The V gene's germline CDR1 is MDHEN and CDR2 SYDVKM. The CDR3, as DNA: TGTGCCAGCAGCTCGACAGGGGGAATGAGTTTGTATGGCTACACCTTC. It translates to CASSSTGGMSLYGYTF.

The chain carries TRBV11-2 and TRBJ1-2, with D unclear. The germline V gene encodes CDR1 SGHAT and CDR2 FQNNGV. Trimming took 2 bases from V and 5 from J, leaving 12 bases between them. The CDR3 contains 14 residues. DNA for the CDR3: TGTGCCAGCAGCTTAACCGGACGTTTATATGGCTACACCTTC. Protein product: CASSLTGRLYGYTF.

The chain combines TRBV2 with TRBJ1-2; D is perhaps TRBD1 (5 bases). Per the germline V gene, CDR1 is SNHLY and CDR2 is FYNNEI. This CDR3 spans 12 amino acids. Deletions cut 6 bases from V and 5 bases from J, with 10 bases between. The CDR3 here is CASRGLKYGYTF. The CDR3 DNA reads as TGTGCCAGCAGGGGGCTCAAGTATGGCTACACCTTC.

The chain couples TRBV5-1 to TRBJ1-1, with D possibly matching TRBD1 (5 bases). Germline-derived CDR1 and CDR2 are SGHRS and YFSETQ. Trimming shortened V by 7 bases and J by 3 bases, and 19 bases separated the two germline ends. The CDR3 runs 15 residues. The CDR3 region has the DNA TGCGCCAGCCGCCTAGCGATAGGGGCGGACACTGAAGCTTTCTTT. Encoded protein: CASRLAIGADTEAFF.

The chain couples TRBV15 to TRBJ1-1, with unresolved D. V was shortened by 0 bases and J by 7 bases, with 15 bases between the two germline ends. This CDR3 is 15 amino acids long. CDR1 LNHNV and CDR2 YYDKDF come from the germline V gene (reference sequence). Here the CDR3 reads CATSRDPPGEGEAFF. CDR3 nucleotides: TGTGCCACCAGCAGAGACCCCCCCGGGGAGGGTGAAGCTTTCTTT.

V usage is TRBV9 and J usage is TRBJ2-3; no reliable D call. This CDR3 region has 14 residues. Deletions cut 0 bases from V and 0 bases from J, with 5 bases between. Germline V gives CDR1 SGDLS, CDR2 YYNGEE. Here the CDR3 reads CASSVAESTDTQYF. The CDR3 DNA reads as TGTGCCAGCAGCGTAGCAGAGAGCACAGATACGCAGTATTTT.

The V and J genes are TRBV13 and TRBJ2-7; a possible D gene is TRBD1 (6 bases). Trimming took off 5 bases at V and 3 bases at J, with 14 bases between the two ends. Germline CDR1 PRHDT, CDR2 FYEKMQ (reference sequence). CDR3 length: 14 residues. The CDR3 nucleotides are TGTGCCAGCAGCATGGGACACGGAGACTACGAGCAGTACTTC. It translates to CASSMGHGDYEQYF.

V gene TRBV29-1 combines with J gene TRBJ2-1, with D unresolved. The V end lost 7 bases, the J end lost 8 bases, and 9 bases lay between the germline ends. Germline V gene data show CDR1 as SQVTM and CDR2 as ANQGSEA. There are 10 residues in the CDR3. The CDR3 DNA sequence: TGCAGCGGGAAGGTAGATGAGCAGTTCTTC. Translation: CSGKVDEQFF.

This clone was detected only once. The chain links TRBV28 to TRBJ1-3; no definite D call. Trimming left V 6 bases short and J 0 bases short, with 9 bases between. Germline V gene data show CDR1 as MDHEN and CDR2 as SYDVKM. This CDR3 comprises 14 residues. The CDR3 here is CASSPGGSGNTIYF. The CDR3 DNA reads TGTGCCAGCAGCCCTGGCGGCTCTGGAAACACCATATATTTT.

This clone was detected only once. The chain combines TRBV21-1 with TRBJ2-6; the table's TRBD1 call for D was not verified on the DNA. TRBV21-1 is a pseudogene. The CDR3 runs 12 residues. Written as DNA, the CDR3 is TGTGCCAGCAGCCCCCGGGACACTTACCCTACTTTC. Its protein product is CASSPRDTYPTF.

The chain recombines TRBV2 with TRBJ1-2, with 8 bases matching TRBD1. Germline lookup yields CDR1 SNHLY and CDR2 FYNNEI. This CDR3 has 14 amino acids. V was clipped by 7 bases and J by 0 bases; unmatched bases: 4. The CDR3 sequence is CASTGQGANYGYTF. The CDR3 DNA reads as TGTGCCAGCACAGGACAGGGAGCTAACTATGGCTACACCTTC.

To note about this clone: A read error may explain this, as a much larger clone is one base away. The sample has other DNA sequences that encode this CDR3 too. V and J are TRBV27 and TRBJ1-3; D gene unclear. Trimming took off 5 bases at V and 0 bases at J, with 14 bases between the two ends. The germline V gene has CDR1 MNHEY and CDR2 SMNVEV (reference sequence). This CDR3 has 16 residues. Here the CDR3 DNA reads TGTGCCAGCAGTCCAACCCCCCGGAGCTCTGGAAACACCATATATTTT. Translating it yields CASSPTPRSSGNTIYF.

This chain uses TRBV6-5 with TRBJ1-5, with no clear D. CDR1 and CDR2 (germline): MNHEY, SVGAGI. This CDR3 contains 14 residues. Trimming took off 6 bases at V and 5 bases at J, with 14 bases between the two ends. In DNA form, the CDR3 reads TGTGCCAGCAGCCCTACTGGTATCGATCAGCCCCAGCATTTT. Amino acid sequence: CASSPTGIDQPQHF.

This CDR3 is CASSPRATDTQYF. The CDR3 DNA reads TGTGCCAGCTCACCCAGGGCCACAGATACGCAGTATTTT. V is TRBV18 and J is TRBJ2-3; possible D gene TRBD1, 5 bases. The germline V and J ends were trimmed by 3 bases and 2 bases, with 6 bases remaining between them. CDR1 and CDR2 from the germline V gene are KGHSH and LQKENI. This CDR3 region has 13 residues.

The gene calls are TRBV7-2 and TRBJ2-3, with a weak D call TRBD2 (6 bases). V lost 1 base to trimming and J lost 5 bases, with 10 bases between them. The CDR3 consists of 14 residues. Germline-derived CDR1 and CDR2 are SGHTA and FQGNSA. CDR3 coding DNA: TGTGCCAGCAGCTTAGGACTAGAGGTAGATACGCAGTATTTT. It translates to CASSLGLEVDTQYF.

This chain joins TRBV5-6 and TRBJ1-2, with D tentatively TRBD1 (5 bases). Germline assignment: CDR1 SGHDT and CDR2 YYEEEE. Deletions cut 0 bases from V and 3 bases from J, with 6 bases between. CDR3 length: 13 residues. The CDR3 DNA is TGTGCCAGCAGCTTGGTACAGGACTATGGCTACACCTTC. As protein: CASSLVQDYGYTF.